This T cell receptor (beta chain) was observed in a study of PD-1 blockade in classical Hodgkin lymphoma. Germline V gene data show CDR1 as ENHRY and CDR2 as SYGVKD. Between the trimmed V and J ends, which lost 10 bases and 3 bases, there was a span of 13 bases. This CDR3 contains 12 residues. Each patient relapsed following autologous stem cell transplantation, and prior brentuximab vedotin exposure differed. Measured with immunoSEQ multiplex PCR; TCRdb has only the in-frame clones, and not every one. Of more than 90,000 clones in the sample, approximately 80% were seen once. The chain links TRBV10-3 to TRBJ2-7; D possibly matches TRBD1 or TRBD2 (5 bases each). The source of this sequence is a human donor with classical Hodgkin lymphoma. The source material was peripheral blood mononuclear cells (PBMCs), sampled before the second cycle of nivolumab. CDR3 loop: CANSGPSYEQYF. The CDR3 DNA is TGTGCCAATTCGGGGCCCAGCTACGAGCAGTACTTC.